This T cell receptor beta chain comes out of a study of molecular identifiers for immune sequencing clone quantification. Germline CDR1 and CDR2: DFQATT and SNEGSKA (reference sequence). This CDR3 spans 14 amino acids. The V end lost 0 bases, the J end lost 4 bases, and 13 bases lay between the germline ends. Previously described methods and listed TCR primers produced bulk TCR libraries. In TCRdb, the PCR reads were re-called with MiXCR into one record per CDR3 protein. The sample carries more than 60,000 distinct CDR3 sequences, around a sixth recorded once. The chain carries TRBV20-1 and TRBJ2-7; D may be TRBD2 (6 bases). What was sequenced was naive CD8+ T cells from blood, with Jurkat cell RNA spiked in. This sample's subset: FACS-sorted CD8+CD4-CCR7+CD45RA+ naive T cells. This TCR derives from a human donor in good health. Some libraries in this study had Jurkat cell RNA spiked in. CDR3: CSARDRESRYEQYF. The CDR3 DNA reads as TGCAGTGCTAGAGATCGGGAGAGTAGGTACGAGCAGTACTTC.